This record covers a single TCR beta chain. Its antigen specificity is not known. Base quality data are lacking; no much larger clone is found one base away. Whole blood was collected in K2EDTA tubes by collaborating institutions according to the institutions' own protocols. Collaborator samples were shipped for TCRbeta analysis as frozen whole blood, isolated PBMCs, or DNA extracted from either sample type. This sample is drawn from a study of blood T cell repertoires in COVID-19 (dated by TCRdb to the early 2020s). With regard to the full study: The collaborator samples originated in the United States, Italy and Spain and spanned the acute and convalescent phases of COVID-19. A de-identified subject ID, COVID-19 status, age in years and sex were almost always included in the sample metadata. The dataset comprised deeply sampled blood TCRbeta repertoires from subjects exposed to, actively infected with, or recovered from COVID-19. The prospective study material was composed of cDNA or gDNA derived from T cells, B-cell-depleted T cells, or PBMCs. Where HLA class I and class II types were available, the types were taken from metadata supplied by the sample provider, not from assay-based typing. The repertoires were released in a freely available public database intended as a resource for research on the immune response to SARS-CoV-2. The samples were drawn from two sources: the first 160 participants of the ongoing ImmuneRACE study, and 950 to 1,500 subjects contributed by 6 global collaborators. Broad study findings and their caveats: Clinical and demographic metadata were provided uncurated, with the amount varying by source and participant.

The immunoSEQ Assay, a bias-controlled multiplex PCR, was used to amplify TCRbeta CDR3 regions from genomic DNA. Processing in the source paper ran as follows. The number of nucleated cells in each sample was estimated by amplification of reference gene primers within the assay. To quantify the absolute abundance of each unique TCRbeta CDR3 rearrangement, sequence reads were collapsed and filtered. For each sample, productive Simpson clonality was calculated as the square root of Simpson's diversity index across productive rearrangements. As stored in TCRdb, this immuneACCESS dataset retains in-frame rearrangements with V and J assigned. A fraction of the clones does not appear; measured against another copy, unresolved V genes explain less than half of the discrepancy, and the remainder lacks a known reason. The D gene and trimming were derived from the DNA, and the V and J assignments and clone size from that table. This sample is represented by about 64,000 clones; almost 80% of them were singletons. The ten most abundant clones make up around 13% of the sample.

After removal of 1 base from V and 2 bases from J, the junction retains 0 bases not matched to a gene. Taken from cysteine to phenylalanine, the CDR3 has 15 residues. The sequence is cut down to CDR3 DNA, 45 bases in frame from base 1. CDR1 SEHNR and CDR2 FQNEAQ were looked up in the germline V gene (reference sequence). The clonotype comes from a man older than 75 with acute or convalescent COVID-19. Sequencing was carried out using peripheral blood. The chain links TRBV7-9 with TRBJ1-3; the junction holds 9 bases that match TRBD1. The CDR3 amino acid sequence is: CASSLDRGPGNTIYF. The DNA reads TGTGCCAGCAGCTTAGACAGGGGGCCTGGAAACACCATATATTTT.